These 14 T cell receptor beta chains share one sample of origin, sequenced in a study of cytomegalovirus exposure and HLA in healthy donors listed by TCRdb under 2017. Library prep was done by the immunoSEQ multiplex PCR assay. For the multiplex PCR, a mixture combining 60 forward primers for TCR Vbeta segments and 13 reverse primers for TCR Jbeta segments was used. TCRdb provides this immuneACCESS table in a form limited to in-frame rearrangements. Some clones are lacking; in checked studies, under half of them reflect an unresolved V gene, and why the rest are absent is not known. The sample profile shows 40,000 or so clones; about 73% of them were found once. In total, the top ten clones hold less than 3.5% of the sample. The sample comprised PBMCs. The receptors derive from a woman aged 25 to 39 in good health and CMV-seronegative.

The chain joins TRBV7-2 to TRBJ1-1; TRBD1 matches 10 bases. V was clipped by 6 bases and J by 12 bases; unmatched bases: 10. CDR1 is SGHTA and CDR2 is FQGNSA in the germline V gene. The CDR3 is 13 residues long. CDR3 amino acids: CASRRRQGAGTFF. In nucleotides, the CDR3 is TGTGCCAGCAGGCGTAGACAGGGGGCAGGAACTTTCTTT.

This clone was counted once. The chain employs TRBV30 and TRBJ2-7, with 7 bases matching TRBD2. The CDR3 totals 13 residues. The germline V gene has CDR1 GTSNPN and CDR2 SVGIG (reference sequence). Trimming took 8 bases from V and 3 from J; bases not matched to a gene: 10. The CDR3 reads CAGETSENYEQYF. The CDR3 nucleotides are TGTGCCGGAGAAACTAGCGAGAACTACGAGCAGTACTTC.

This chain links TRBV12-5 with TRBJ2-5, with D possibly matching TRBD2 (6 bases). CDR3 length: 11 amino acids. Germline assignment: CDR1 LGHNT and CDR2 FRNRAP. Trimming shortened V by 6 bases and J by 5 bases, and 7 bases separated the two germline ends. In DNA form, the CDR3 reads TGTGCTAGTGGCCGGGGGGAGACCCAGTACTTC. Protein sequence: CASGRGETQYF.

This chain joins TRBV28 and TRBJ1-4; 7 bases map to TRBD1. V lost 6 bases to trimming and J lost 7 bases; unmatched junction nucleotides: 14. Germline loops: CDR1 MDHEN, CDR2 SYDVKM. CDR3 length equals 16 residues. CDR3 nucleotide sequence: TGTGCCAGCAGGGCGACAGGGAGCCTCGGGAGTGAAAAACTGTTTTTT. Translation gives CASRATGSLGSEKLFF.

The gene calls are TRBV6-1 and TRBJ1-1, with D perhaps matching TRBD1 (5 bases). From germline, CDR1 is MNHNS and CDR2 SASEGT. V was clipped by 1 base and J by 2 bases, with 8 bases between them. CDR3 length: 14 amino acids. The CDR3 spells CASSEGRENTEAFF. The DNA for the CDR3 is TGTGCCAGCAGTGAAGGCAGGGAAAACACTGAAGCTTTCTTT.

The chain couples TRBV6-1 to TRBJ2-1, with 11 nucleotides matching TRBD2. Germline CDR1 reads MNHNS; CDR2 reads SASEGT. V was pared by 5 bases and J by 10 bases, with 1 base of the junction left unmatched. This CDR3 is 12 amino acids long. CDR3 DNA sequence: TGTGCCAGCAGTCGGACTAGCGGGGAGCAGTTCTTC. Translated, it gives CASSRTSGEQFF.

The count of this clone is one. This sequence joins TRBV10-3 and TRBJ1-5, with 8 bases matching TRBD1. The CDR3 contains 13 residues. The germline V gene has CDR1 ENHRY and CDR2 SYGVKD. V was clipped by 10 bases and J by 7 bases; unmatched bases: 9. CDR3 in DNA: TGTGCCACGAGTCAGGGGGCTGGCCAGCCCCAGCATTTT. Residues: CATSQGAGQPQHF.

This clone was detected a few times. The chain joins TRBV2 to TRBJ2-7; 10 nucleotides line up with TRBD2. The V segment lost 0 bases and the J segment 3 bases; nucleotides outside the gene matches: 11. Germline CDR1 and CDR2: SNHLY and FYNNEI. The CDR3 loop spans 18 amino acids. CDR3 coding DNA: TGTGCCAGCAGTGAAGCGCCTCTAGCGGGGGTGTTTCGCTACGAGCAGTACTTC. Translation: CASSEAPLAGVFRYEQYF.

CDR3: CASSLQGQGAIGYTF. CDR3 DNA sequence: TGTGCCAGCAGCCTTCAGGGACAGGGGGCGATTGGCTACACCTTC. The chain is built from TRBV7-9 and TRBJ1-2; TRBD1 matches at 12 bases. Germline V gene lookup returns CDR1 SEHNR and CDR2 FQNEAQ (reference sequence). CDR3 length: 15 residues. V was pared by 5 bases and J by 7 bases, with 8 bases of the junction left unmatched.

The chain is built from TRBV9 and TRBJ2-7; D may be TRBD2 (7 bases). The CDR3 consists of 18 residues. Trimming took 4 bases from V and 3 from J, leaving 26 bases between them. Germline V CDR1 and CDR2: SGDLS, YYNGEE. This CDR3 reads CASSTQTRGGFRSYEQYF. CDR3 nucleotide sequence: TGTGCCAGCAGCACTCAGACTAGGGGGGGGTTTCGGAGCTACGAGCAGTACTTC.

V and J are TRBV4-2 and TRBJ2-5; possibly TRBD2 for D (6 bases). This CDR3 has 16 amino acids. Germline V gene lookup returns CDR1 LGHNA and CDR2 YNFKEQ. Trimming left V 4 bases short and J 2 bases short, with 17 bases between. CDR3 DNA: TGTGCCAGCAGCCTCGGAGAAGGGACTTCACAAGAGACCCAGTACTTC. Protein: CASSLGEGTSQETQYF.

This chain joins TRBV5-1 and TRBJ2-3; 9 bases fit TRBD2. There are 17 residues in the CDR3. V was pared by 0 bases and J by 1 base, with 6 bases of the junction left unmatched. The germline V gene has CDR1 SGHRS and CDR2 YFSETQ. The CDR3 coding sequence is TGCGCCAGCAGCTTGGGTAGGACTAGCGATCGCACAGATACGCAGTATTTT. This sequence encodes CASSLGRTSDRTDTQYF.

This chain links TRBV18 with TRBJ1-4; 7 bases are shared with TRBD1. CDR1 is KGHSH and CDR2 is LQKENI in the germline V gene. The CDR3 loop spans 13 amino acids. Unmatched junction bases numbered 2, after V lost 9 bases and J lost 1 base. In DNA form, the CDR3 reads TGTGCCAGTCGACAGGGAACTAATGAAAAACTGTTTTTT. Protein sequence: CASRQGTNEKLFF.

CDR3 DNA: TGTGCCAGCCGGGGGGGCGGGGATGAGCAGTTCTTC. Encoded protein: CASRGGGDEQFF. The genes are TRBV6-4 and TRBJ2-1, with TRBD2 identical over 8 bases. The CDR3 has 12 amino acids. Germline V CDR1 and CDR2: MRHNA, SNTAGT. V gave up 8 bases and J gave up 8 bases; unmatched junction bases: 5.